Listed below are T cell receptor beta chains from one sample, sequenced in a study of beta chain features in type 1 diabetes. Clones were read by immunoSEQ multiplex PCR, and TCRdb kept only the in-frame ones, dropping some. The sample lists 310,000 or so clones; around 9.7% were seen once. What was sequenced was central memory CD4+ T cells from blood. These receptors were obtained from a man aged 30 to 45 with type 1 diabetes. The CDR3 runs from the conserved cysteine through the conserved F or W. Fields, in order: J gene, clone size, CDR3 length, V gene, D gene, CDR3 protein, CDR3 DNA. The D gene is left open where the match is weak. Clone size appears in some rows only: once, few, many, or a class for an expanded clone.

TRBJ1-1,NA,13,TRBV14,NA,CASSRGGGTEAFF,TGTGCCAGCAGCCGGGGAGGAGGGACTGAAGCTTTCTTT
TRBJ1-2,NA,15,TRBV27,NA,CASSFLVGGNYGYTF,TGTGCCAGCAGTTTCCTTGTCGGGGGGAACTATGGCTACACCTTC
TRBJ2-5,NA,12,TRBV30,NA,CAWNRRVETQYF,TGTGCCTGGAACAGGCGGGTAGAGACCCAGTACTTC
TRBJ2-1,few,12,TRBV7-6,NA,CASSLGVYEQFF,TGTGCCAGCAGCTTAGGAGTCTATGAGCAGTTCTTC
TRBJ2-7,NA,13,TRBV7-9,NA,CASSSDTTYEQYF,TGTGCCAGCAGCTCGGACACTACCTACGAGCAGTACTTC
TRBJ1-6,few,15,TRBV30,NA,CAVPGGAGVNSPLHF,TGTGCCGTCCCAGGAGGGGCGGGGGTAAATTCACCCCTCCACTTT
TRBJ2-7,few,13,TRBV6-5,NA,CASTGTETYEQYF,TGTGCCAGCACCGGGACGGAGACCTACGAGCAGTACTTC
TRBJ2-5,few,16,TRBV7-2,TRBD2,CASSHRVAGTQETQYF,TGTGCCAGCAGCCACCGAGTAGCGGGGACCCAAGAGACCCAGTACTTC
TRBJ1-6,few,16,TRBV23-1,NA,CASSQSRHWYNSPLHF,TGCGCCAGCAGTCAATCGAGACACTGGTATAATTCACCCCTCCACTTT
TRBJ1-4,NA,17,TRBV5-1,NA,CASSLTGDGTTNEKLFF,TGCGCCAGCAGCCTGACAGGCGACGGTACAACTAATGAAAAACTGTTTTTT
TRBJ1-5,few,13,TRBV2,NA,CASNWAADQPQHF,TGTGCCAGCAATTGGGCAGCGGATCAGCCCCAGCATTTT
TRBJ1-3,NA,13,TRBV4-3,NA,CASSQRGVDTIYF,TGCGCCAGCAGCCAACGGGGGGTTGACACCATATATTTT
TRBJ1-1,NA,14,TRBV7-2,NA,CASSLADRNTEAFF,TGTGCCAGCAGCTTAGCCGACAGGAACACTGAAGCTTTCTTT
TRBJ1-2,NA,15,TRBV7-6,NA,CASSSQGMPFYGYTF,TGTGCCAGCAGCTCCCAGGGTATGCCTTTCTATGGCTACACCTTC
TRBJ2-1,many,16,TRBV6-1,TRBD1,CAISATGQGAYNEQFF,TGTGCCATCAGTGCCACTGGACAGGGGGCCTACAATGAGCAGTTCTTC
TRBJ2-7,NA,15,TRBV27,TRBD1,CASSLRGGRGAEQYF,TGTGCCAGCAGTTTACGAGGGGGCAGGGGAGCCGAGCAGTACTTC
TRBJ2-2,NA,14,TRBV7-2,NA,CASRWNTNTGELFF,TGTGCCAGCAGATGGAACACCAACACCGGGGAGCTGTTTTTT
TRBJ1-5,NA,16,TRBV4-1,NA,CASSQETEYSNQPQHF,TGCGCCAGCAGCCAAGAGACAGAATATAGCAATCAGCCCCAGCATTTT
TRBJ1-5,few,13,TRBV7-2,NA,CASSLGRGQPQHF,TGTGCCAGCAGCTTAGGTCGGGGTCAGCCCCAGCATTTT
TRBJ2-6,once,17,TRBV18,NA,CASSPPQVSTGANVLTF,TGTGCCAGCTCACCACCCCAGGTCAGCACTGGGGCCAACGTCCTGACTTTC
TRBJ2-3,few,16,TRBV7-2,TRBD2,CASSLLAGGNTDTQYF,TGTGCCAGCAGCTTATTAGCGGGGGGGAACACAGATACGCAGTATTTT
TRBJ1-1,few,13,TRBV11-2,NA,CASSLDRDTEAFF,TGTGCCAGCAGCTTAGATCGGGACACTGAAGCTTTCTTT
TRBJ2-6,few,15,TRBV6-6,NA,CASSLSLSGANVLTF,TGTGCCAGCAGTTTAAGCCTCTCTGGGGCCAACGTCCTGACTTTC
TRBJ1-1,NA,14,TRBV7-2,TRBD1,CASSPLFDRAVAFF,TGTGCCAGCAGCCCCTTGTTTGACAGGGCCGTCGCTTTCTTT
TRBJ1-6,few,15,TRBV2,TRBD1,CASTTQGLNNSPLHF,TGTGCCAGCACAACACAGGGGCTCAATAATTCACCCCTCCACTTT
TRBJ1-1,few,13,TRBV7-9,NA,CASSLQRDTEAFF,TGTGCCAGCAGCTTACAGAGGGACACTGAAGCTTTCTTT
TRBJ2-4,few,15,TRBV18,NA,CASSPPGVPSYIQYF,TGTGCCAGCTCACCACCGGGGGTCCCGAGTTACATTCAGTACTTC
TRBJ2-7,few,13,TRBV7-2,NA,CASSQDSTYEQYF,TGTGCCAGCAGCCAGGACTCCACCTACGAGCAGTACTTC
TRBJ2-7,NA,14,TRBV7-9,TRBD2,CASSYSGGTYEQYF,TGTGCCAGCAGCTACAGCGGGGGCACCTACGAGCAGTACTTC
TRBJ1-1,NA,14,TRBV25-1,TRBD1,CASRMTGSNTEAFF,TGTGCCAGCAGGATGACAGGGAGTAACACTGAAGCTTTCTTT
TRBJ2-5,NA,12,TRBV2,NA,CASTDNQETQYF,TGTGCCAGCACCGACAACCAAGAGACCCAGTACTTC
TRBJ2-5,few,13,TRBV5-1,NA,CASSYGIQETQYF,TGCGCCAGCAGCTACGGGATCCAAGAGACCCAGTACTTC
TRBJ1-2,NA,15,TRBV6-5,NA,CASSYGGTANYGYTF,TGTGCCAGCAGTTATGGGGGAACAGCTAACTATGGCTACACCTTC
TRBJ2-3,few,16,TRBV7-9,TRBD2,CASSSGLAGNTDTQYF,TGTGCCAGCAGCTCCGGACTAGCGGGGAACACAGATACGCAGTATTTT
TRBJ1-2,few,14,TRBV5-1,NA,CASSPAIANYGYTF,TGCGCCAGCAGCCCAGCTATCGCTAACTATGGCTACACCTTC
TRBJ2-2,few,12,TRBV28,NA,CASYGTAGELFF,TGTGCCAGCTACGGGACGGCCGGGGAGCTGTTTTTT
TRBJ1-1,NA,15,TRBV4-1,NA,CASSQDWHLNTEAFF,TGCGCCAGCAGCCAAGACTGGCATTTGAACACTGAAGCTTTCTTT
TRBJ2-3,NA,12,TRBV19,NA,CASSPNTDTQYF,TGTGCCAGTAGTCCAAATACAGATACGCAGTATTTT
TRBJ1-1,few,14,TRBV29-1,NA,CSVEGREGYTEAFF,TGCAGCGTTGAGGGTAGGGAGGGATACACTGAAGCTTTCTTT
TRBJ1-1,NA,14,TRBV18,NA,CASSPRVTNTEAFF,TGTGCCAGCTCACCACGGGTCACTAACACTGAAGCTTTCTTT
TRBJ1-4,NA,15,TRBV6-6,NA,CASSLAGATNEKLFF,TGTGCCAGCAGTCTAGCAGGGGCCACTAATGAAAAACTGTTTTTT